This T cell receptor beta chain was captured in a study of regulatory T cells in long-lasting Graves disease (dated by TCRdb to about 2021). Turning to the overall study: In the newly diagnosed Graves' disease group, patients had been taking antithyroid drugs for less than 3 months. The study was registered as a clinical trial and conducted in China. Persistent Graves' disease patients were compared with newly diagnosed Graves' disease patients by peripheral blood TCR sequencing and RNA sequencing. A total of some 33 samples were covered by TCR sequencing, comprising around 13 persistent and around 20 newly diagnosed Graves' disease patients.

Study-wide conclusions, independent of this receptor: Sequencing and analysis were limited to the TCR beta chain. The small sample size was acknowledged by the authors as a limitation that may reduce accuracy. Only peripheral blood was studied, because thyroid tissue, the primary lesion, was inaccessible. TRBV28, TRBJ1-2 and TRBJ2-5 were preferentially used in persistent disease, while TRBV20-1 and TRBJ2-1 were favored in newly diagnosed disease. Patients with persistent disease shared more public clonotypes (around 3,000) than newly diagnosed patients did (966). Compared with newly diagnosed patients, patients with persistent Graves' disease had lower TCR Shannon entropy and fewer highly expanded clones, which suggests clonal expansion.

A word on this clonotype: What this receptor recognizes is not known. No base quality information exists; no much larger clone differs at one position.

In the germline V gene, CDR1 corresponds to MGHDK and CDR2 to SYGVNS. The CDR3 holds 15 amino acids from the cysteine to the phenylalanine. Only the CDR3 DNA is retained, 45 bases long and in frame from the first base. In the paper's terms, the time point label means: newly diagnosed GD, antithyroid drugs for less than 3 months. For both TCR sequencing and RNA sequencing, RNA was extracted from PBMCs in TRIzol. The diagnosis of Graves' disease was made according to American Thyroid Association guidelines. The patients came from an endocrinology department in Xi'an, China. Each patient gave roughly 8.4 milliliters of peripheral blood, collected in an EDTA anticoagulant tube. PBMCs were isolated by Ficoll Paque Plus density gradient separation without further T cell sorting. An Agilent 2100 Bioanalyzer and agarose gel were used to check RNA quality, and a NanoDrop 2000 was used to measure RNA concentration.

The method behind the library was multiplex PCR. TCRdb lists the instrument as Illumina HiSeq 4000. CDR3 regions were amplified by Arm-PCR with iRepertoire HTBI primers to construct TCR beta libraries. PCR products were gel purified before sequencing. Turning to the authors' computational methods: Gene usage analysis of CDR3 amino acid clonotypes relied on the roughly 58 TRBV and 15 or so TRBJ segments identified across samples. Filtered high-quality paired reads were merged into contigs using COPE and FqMerger. BLAST was used to align contigs to IMGT TRBV, TRBD and TRBJ reference genes, with CDR3 defined following IMGT. Any clonotype with a frequency above 0.1% was classified as a highly expanded clone. Shannon entropy served as the measure of repertoire diversity, while the Gini coefficient captured V-J evenness. A clonotype was considered public if more than one individual shared it. TCRdb passed the public sequencing reads through fastp at Q25 and MiXCR, retaining productive beta sequences. CDR3 protein sequences are deduplicated, and each keeps its most common genes and DNA. Here the V and J calls rest on TCRdb's processing, not on the authors' analysis. This sample is represented by over 350,000 distinct CDR3 sequences; around 13% of them were singletons. Together, the top ten hold approximately 17% of the sample.

Separately, the same data were catalogued under a study of T cells in Graves' hyperthyroidism and ophthalmopathy. According to the second study: Graves' hyperthyroidism was defined as stable when no progression to ophthalmopathy occurred over 18 months of follow-up. Hyperthyroidism patients were aged 18 to 65 years and newly diagnosed, with disease duration of less than 2 months. The study excluded patients with uncontrolled infections, other autoimmune diseases, pregnancy or lactation. Diagnoses relied on clinical symptoms, serum thyroxine and TRAb, thyroid ultrasound and orbital computed tomography. A first-round RT-PCR of the TCR CDR3 used the HTBI primer set with the Qiagen OneStep RT-PCR kit. Blood samples also contained most of the expanded thyroid clonotypes (frequency above 0.001), which suggests that blood repertoires may reflect thyroid immune responses. In cross-validation, a model built on a 13 V-J signature told ophthalmopathy apart from stable hyperthyroidism with 87.88% sensitivity and roughly 83% specificity, and in testing the same model reached 80%/75%. In validation, the model predicted progression to ophthalmopathy a median of 6.5 months before onset, with about 71% sensitivity and around 76% specificity. To identify distinguishing TCR V-J signatures, a discovery cohort of roughly 100 patients was used, comprising 43 with Graves' ophthalmopathy and roughly 60 with stable Graves' hyperthyroidism. Prospective prediction of ophthalmopathy was tested in an independent validation cohort consisting of about 19 hyperthyroidism patients and about 17 patients who later progressed to ophthalmopathy. The approximately 98 discovery patients were randomly divided into training and test sets at a 7:3 ratio. The study also compared thyroid tissue and blood T-cell repertoires from roughly 6 Graves' hyperthyroidism patients. After sampling, hyperthyroidism patients received methimazole starting at 30 mg daily, and ophthalmopathy patients received high-dose intravenous methylprednisolone. The libraries were constructed in a second round of multiplex PCR and then size-selected and purified. Libraries were sequenced paired-end with 100 bp reads on an Illumina HiSeq2000. SOAPnuke was used to process the raw data, removing reads that contained adapters or uncalled bases, had a mean Phred below 15, or lacked an exact match to the constant primer or identifier. COPE v1.2.5 was used to merge the high-quality paired reads, and each unique nucleotide sequence was defined as a clonotype. MiTCR v1.1 was used to align the clonotypes against IMGT TRBV, TRBD and TRBJ reference segments. Only V-J combinations with frequency above 0.0001, covering about 99% of repertoires, were analysed. The TCS score was defined as F50 (clonal expansion) divided by E x V (chaos), with BLOSUM62-based TCRdist calculated between CDR3 peptides within each V-J. Welch's t-statistics and random forest reduced fewer than 600 V-J features to around 14, which were used in a naive Bayes classifier (R e1071). Sample size was not statistically predetermined, and blinding of investigators to group allocation was not performed. According to the paper, TCR Vbeta CDR3 sequencing was carried out on 120 to 150 peripheral blood samples, which came from around 43 ophthalmopathy, approximately 72 hyperthyroidism and approximately 17 progressor patients.

The chain employs TRBV25-1 and TRBJ2-3; TRBD1 matches 9 bases in the middle. Matching the DNA end better, TRBJ2-7 makes the J call doubtful. The receptor was derived from a woman in her 50s with Graves disease. Donor details come from another sample of the same person, matched by shared clones. The input for sequencing was peripheral blood mononuclear cells (PBMCs), taken at new diagnosis, from a patient treated with antithyroid drugs. The DNA reads TGTGCGCATTCGGGGACAGGGTTTCATCACTACGAGCAGTACTTC. This yields the protein CAHSGTGFHHYEQYF.